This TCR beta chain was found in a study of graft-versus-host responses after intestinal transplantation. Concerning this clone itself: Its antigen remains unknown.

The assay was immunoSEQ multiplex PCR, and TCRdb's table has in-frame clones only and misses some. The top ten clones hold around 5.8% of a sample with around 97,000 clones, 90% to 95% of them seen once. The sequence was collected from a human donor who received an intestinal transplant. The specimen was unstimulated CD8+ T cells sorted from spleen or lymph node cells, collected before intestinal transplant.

CDR3 amino acids: CASSPPSRFRTSAYTF. The CDR3 DNA reads TGTGCCAGCTCACCACCATCTAGGTTCAGGACGTCGGCCTACACCTTC. The J gene is TRBJ1-2, the V gene TRBV18, with D unclear. Trimming shortened V by 0 bases and J by 10 bases, and 21 bases separated the two germline ends. The CDR3 is made up of 16 amino acids. The germline V gene has CDR1 KGHSH and CDR2 LQKENI.